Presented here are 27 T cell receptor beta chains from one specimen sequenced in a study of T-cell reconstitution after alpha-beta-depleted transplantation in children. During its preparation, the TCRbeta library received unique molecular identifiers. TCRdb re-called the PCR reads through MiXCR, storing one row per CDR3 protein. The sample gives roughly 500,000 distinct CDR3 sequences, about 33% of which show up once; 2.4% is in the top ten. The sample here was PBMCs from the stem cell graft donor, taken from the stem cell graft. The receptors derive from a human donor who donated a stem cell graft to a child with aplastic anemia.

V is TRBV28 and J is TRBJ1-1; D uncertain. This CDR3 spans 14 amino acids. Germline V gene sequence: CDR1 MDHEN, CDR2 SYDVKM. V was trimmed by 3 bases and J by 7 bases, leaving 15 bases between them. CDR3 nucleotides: TGTGCCAGCAGTTTTTGGTATACTTCCATTGAAGCTTTCTTT. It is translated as CASSFWYTSIEAFF.

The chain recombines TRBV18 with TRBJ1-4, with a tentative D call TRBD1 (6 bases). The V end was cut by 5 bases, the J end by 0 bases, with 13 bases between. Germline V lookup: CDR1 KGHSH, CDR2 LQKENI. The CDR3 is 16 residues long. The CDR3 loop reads CASSYNREATNEKLFF. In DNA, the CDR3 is TGTGCCAGCTCATACAACAGGGAAGCAACTAATGAAAAACTGTTTTTT. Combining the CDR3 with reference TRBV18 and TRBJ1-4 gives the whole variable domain NAGVMQNPRHLVRRRGQEARLRCSPMKGHSHVYWYRQLPEEGLKFMVYLQKENIIDESGMPKERFSAEFPKEGPSILRIQQVVRGDSAAYFCASSYNREATNEKLFFGSGTQLSVL.

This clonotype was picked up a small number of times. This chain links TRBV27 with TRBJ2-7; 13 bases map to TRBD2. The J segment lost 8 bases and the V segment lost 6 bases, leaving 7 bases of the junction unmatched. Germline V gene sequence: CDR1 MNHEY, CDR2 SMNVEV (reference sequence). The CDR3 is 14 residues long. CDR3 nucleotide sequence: TGTGCCAGCAGGCCGGGACTAGCGGGACGTAAGCAGTACTTC. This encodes CASRPGLAGRKQYF.

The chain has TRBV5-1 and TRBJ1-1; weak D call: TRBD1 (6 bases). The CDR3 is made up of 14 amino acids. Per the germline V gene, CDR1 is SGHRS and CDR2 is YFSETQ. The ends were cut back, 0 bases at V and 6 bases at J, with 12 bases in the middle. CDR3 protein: CASSLATGFAEAFF. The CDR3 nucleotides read TGCGCCAGCAGCTTGGCTACAGGGTTCGCTGAAGCTTTCTTT. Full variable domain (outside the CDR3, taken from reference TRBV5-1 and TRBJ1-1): KAGVTQTPRYLIKTRGQQVTLSCSPISGHRSVSWYQQTPGQGLQFLFEYFSETQRNKGNFPGRFSGRQFSNSRSEMNVSTLELGDSALYLCASSLATGFAEAFFGQGTRLTVV.

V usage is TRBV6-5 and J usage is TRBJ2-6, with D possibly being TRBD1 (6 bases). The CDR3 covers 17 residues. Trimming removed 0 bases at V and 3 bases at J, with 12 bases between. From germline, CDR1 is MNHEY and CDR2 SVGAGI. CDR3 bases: TGTGCCAGCAGTTACTCTCTCGGGACAAGTGGGGCCAACGTCCTGACTTTC. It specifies CASSYSLGTSGANVLTF.

This CDR3 is CASSWKGLLLNTGELFF. The CDR3 bases are TGTGCCAGCAGTTGGAAGGGACTTTTATTGAACACCGGGGAGCTGTTTTTT. The chain combines TRBV6-2 or TRBV6-3 with TRBJ2-2, with D possibly TRBD2 on 6 matching bases. The V gene's germline CDR1 is MNHEY and CDR2 SVGEGT. This CDR3 comprises 17 residues. V lost 4 bases, J lost 1 base, and 16 bases lay in between.

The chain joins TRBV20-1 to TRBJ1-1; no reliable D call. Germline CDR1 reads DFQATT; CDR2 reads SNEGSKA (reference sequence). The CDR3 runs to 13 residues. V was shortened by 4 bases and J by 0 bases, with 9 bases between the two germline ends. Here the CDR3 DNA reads TGCAGTGCTAAAGATAACCTGAACACTGAAGCTTTCTTT. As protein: CSAKDNLNTEAFF.

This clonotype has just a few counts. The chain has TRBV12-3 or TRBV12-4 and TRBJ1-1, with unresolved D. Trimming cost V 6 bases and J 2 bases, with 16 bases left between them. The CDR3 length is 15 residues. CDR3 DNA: TGTGCCAGCAGCCGCTTCGAGGGTGTTAACACTGAAGCTTTCTTT. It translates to CASSRFEGVNTEAFF.

CDR3: CASGTGTRQETQYF. DNA for the CDR3: TGTGCCAGCGGAACCGGGACTAGACAAGAGACCCAGTACTTC. The chain joins TRBV5-5 to TRBJ2-5; 8 bases fit TRBD2. Trimming at V came to 7 bases and at J to 2 bases, leaving 7 bases not matched to a gene. Germline loops: CDR1 SGHKS, CDR2 YYEKEE (reference sequence). The CDR3 runs 14 residues.

CDR3 residues: CASSPRYTENTEAFF. The CDR3 nucleotides are TGTGCCAGCAGCCCACGCTACACAGAGAACACTGAAGCTTTCTTT. This rearrangement joins TRBV11-2 to TRBJ1-1; D gene uncertain. The CDR3 loop spans 15 amino acids. Trimming cost V 5 bases and J 1 base, with 14 bases left between them. Germline CDR1 reads SGHAT; CDR2 reads FQNNGV.

CDR3: CATSDGKETQYF. CDR3 in DNA: TGTGCCACCAGTGATGGGAAAGAGACCCAGTACTTC. This sequence joins TRBV24-1 and TRBJ2-5; D unclear. The V end lost 3 bases, the J end lost 3 bases, and 4 bases lay between the germline ends. Germline CDR1 KGHDR, CDR2 SFDVKD. The CDR3 spans 12 residues.

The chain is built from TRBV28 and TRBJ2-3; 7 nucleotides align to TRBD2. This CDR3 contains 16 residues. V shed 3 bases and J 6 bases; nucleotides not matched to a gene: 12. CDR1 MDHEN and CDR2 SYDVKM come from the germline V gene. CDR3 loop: CASSLMGGSKVDTQYF. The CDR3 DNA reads TGTGCCAGCAGTTTGATGGGCGGGAGTAAAGTGGATACGCAGTATTTT.

The CDR3 reads CATFSGDYNEQFF. CDR3 nucleotide sequence: TGTGCCACCTTCAGCGGGGACTACAATGAGCAGTTCTTC. The chain is built from TRBV19 and TRBJ2-1; TRBD2 agrees at 7 bases. The V segment lost 10 bases and the J segment 3 bases; nucleotides outside the gene matches: 6. Looked up from germline, CDR1 is LNHDA and CDR2 is SQIVND (reference sequence). This CDR3 comprises 13 residues.

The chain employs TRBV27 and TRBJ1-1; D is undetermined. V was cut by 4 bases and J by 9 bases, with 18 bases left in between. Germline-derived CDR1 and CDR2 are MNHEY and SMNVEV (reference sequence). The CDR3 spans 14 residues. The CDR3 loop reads CASSSVGSSVKAFF. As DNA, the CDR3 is TGTGCCAGCAGTTCTGTAGGATCGTCGGTGAAAGCTTTCTTT.

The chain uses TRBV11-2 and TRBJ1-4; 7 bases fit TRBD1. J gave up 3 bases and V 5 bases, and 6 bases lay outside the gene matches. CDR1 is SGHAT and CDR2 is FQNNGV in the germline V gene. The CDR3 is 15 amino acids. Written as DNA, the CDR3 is TGTGCCAGCAGCCAAGGGGGACAGCCTAATGAAAAACTGTTTTTT. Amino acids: CASSQGGQPNEKLFF.

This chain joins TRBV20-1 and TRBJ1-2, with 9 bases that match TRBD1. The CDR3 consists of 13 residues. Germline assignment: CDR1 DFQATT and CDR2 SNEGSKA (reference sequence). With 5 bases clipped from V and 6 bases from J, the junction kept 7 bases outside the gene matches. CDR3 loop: CSAEDRGLNGYTF. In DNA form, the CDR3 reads TGCAGTGCTGAGGACAGGGGTCTCAATGGCTACACCTTC.

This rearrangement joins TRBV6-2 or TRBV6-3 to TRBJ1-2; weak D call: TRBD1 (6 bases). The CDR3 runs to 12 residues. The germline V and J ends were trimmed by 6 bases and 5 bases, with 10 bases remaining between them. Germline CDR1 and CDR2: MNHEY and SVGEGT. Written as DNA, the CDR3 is TGTGCCAGCAGCTACCAGGGGTATGGCTACACCTTC. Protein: CASSYQGYGYTF.

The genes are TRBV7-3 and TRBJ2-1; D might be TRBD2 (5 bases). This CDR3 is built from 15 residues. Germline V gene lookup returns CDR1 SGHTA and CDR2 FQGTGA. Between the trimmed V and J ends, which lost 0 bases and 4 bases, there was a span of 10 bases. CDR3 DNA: TGTGCCAGCAGCTTAACGGGAGACGGTTACAATGAGCAGTTCTTC. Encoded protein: CASSLTGDGYNEQFF.

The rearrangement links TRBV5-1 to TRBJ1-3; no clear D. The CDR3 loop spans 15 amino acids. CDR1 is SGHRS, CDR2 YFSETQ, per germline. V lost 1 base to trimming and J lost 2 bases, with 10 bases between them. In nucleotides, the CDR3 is TGCGCCAGCAGCTTGCTTTCGGGCACTGGAAACACCATATATTTT. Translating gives CASSLLSGTGNTIYF.

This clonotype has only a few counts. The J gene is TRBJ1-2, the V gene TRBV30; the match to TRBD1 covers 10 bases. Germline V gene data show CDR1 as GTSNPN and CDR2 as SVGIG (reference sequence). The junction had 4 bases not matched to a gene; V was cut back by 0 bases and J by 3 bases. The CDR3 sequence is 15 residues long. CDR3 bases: TGTGCCTGGAGTGTACTAGGACAGGGGGACTATGGCTACACCTTC. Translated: CAWSVLGQGDYGYTF.

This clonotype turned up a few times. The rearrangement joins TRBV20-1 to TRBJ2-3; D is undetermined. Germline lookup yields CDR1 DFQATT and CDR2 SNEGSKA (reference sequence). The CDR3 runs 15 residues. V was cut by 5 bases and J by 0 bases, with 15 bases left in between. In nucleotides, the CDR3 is TGCAGTGCTCCCAATGCGGAATACAGCACAGATACGCAGTATTTT. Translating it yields CSAPNAEYSTDTQYF.

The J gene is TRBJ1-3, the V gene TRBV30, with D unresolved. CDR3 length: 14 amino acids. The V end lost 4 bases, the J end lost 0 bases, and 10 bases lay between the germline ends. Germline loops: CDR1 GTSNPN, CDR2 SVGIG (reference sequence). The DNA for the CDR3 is TGTGCCTGGACGCCCGGGAACTCTGGAAACACCATATATTTT. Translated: CAWTPGNSGNTIYF. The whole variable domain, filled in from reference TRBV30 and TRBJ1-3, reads SQTIHQWPATLVQPVGSPLSLECTVEGTSNPNLYWYRQAAGRGLQLLFYSVGIGQISSEVPQNLSASRPQDRQFILSSKKLLLSDSGFYLCAWTPGNSGNTIYFGEGSWLTVV.

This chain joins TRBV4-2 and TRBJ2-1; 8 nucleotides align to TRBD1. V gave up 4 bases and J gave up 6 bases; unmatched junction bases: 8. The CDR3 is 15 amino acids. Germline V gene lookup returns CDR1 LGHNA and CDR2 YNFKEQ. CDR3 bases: TGTGCCAGCAGCCTCATCCCCACAGGGGGCAATGAGCAGTTCTTC. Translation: CASSLIPTGGNEQFF.

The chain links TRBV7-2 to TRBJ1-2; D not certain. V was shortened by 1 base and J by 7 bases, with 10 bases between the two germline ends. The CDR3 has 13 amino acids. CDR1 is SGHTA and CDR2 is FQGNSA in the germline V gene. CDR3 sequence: CASSLGRRGGYTF. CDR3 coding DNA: TGTGCCAGCAGCTTAGGACGGCGGGGTGGCTACACCTTC.

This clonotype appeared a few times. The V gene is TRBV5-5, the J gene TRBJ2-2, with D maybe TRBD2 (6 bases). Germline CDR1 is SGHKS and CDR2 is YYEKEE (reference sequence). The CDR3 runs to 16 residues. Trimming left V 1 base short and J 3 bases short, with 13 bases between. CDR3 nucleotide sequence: TGTGCCAGCAGCTTGTCCCCCGGGACTCACACCGGGGAGCTGTTTTTT. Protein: CASSLSPGTHTGELFF.

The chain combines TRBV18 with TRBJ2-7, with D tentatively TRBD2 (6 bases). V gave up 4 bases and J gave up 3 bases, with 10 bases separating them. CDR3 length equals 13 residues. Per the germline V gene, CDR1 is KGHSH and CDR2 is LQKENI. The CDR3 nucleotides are TGTGCCAGCTCACAAACAGCGGGCTACGAGCAGTACGTC. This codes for CASSQTAGYEQYV.

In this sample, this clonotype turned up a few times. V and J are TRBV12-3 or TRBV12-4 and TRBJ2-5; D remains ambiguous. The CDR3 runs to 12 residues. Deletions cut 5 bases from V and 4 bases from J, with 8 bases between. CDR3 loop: CASSRSRETQYF. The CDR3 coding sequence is TGTGCCAGCAGTCGGAGCCGAGAGACCCAGTACTTC.